This TCR beta chain is from a study of blood T cell repertoires in COVID-19. Across the whole study: COVID-19 samples, acute and convalescent, were from the United States, Italy and Spain.

Source study methods: The assay estimated nucleated cells by amplifying reference gene primers. Sequenced by immunoSEQ multiplex PCR; TCRdb stores in-frame clones only, minus some. That table furnishes V, J and clone size, whereas the DNA furnished D and trimming. The sample has fewer than 90,000 clones, about four fifths seen once. The CDR3 is 12 residues long. Germline V gene sequence: CDR1 MNHEY, CDR2 SVGAGI. V lost 6 bases, J lost 7 bases, and 11 bases lay in between. This chain uses TRBV6-5 with TRBJ2-3; no reliable D call. Specimen: peripheral blood. The sequence was collected from a man in his 70s with COVID-19, enrolled during active disease. CDR3 in amino acids: CASSQARYTQYF. Here the CDR3 DNA reads TGTGCCAGCAGCCAGGCCAGGTATACGCAGTATTTT.